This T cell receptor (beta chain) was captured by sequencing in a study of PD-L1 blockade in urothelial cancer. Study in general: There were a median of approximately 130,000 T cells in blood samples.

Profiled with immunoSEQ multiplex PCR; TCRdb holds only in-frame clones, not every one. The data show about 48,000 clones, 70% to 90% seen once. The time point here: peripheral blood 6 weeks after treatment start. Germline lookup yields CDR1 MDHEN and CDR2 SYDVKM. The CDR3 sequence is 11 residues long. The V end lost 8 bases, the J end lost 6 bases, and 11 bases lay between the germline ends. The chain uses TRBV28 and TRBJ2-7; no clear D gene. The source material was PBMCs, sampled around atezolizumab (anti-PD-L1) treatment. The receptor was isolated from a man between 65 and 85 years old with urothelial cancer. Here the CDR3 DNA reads TGTGCCAGCCACACCAGAACCGAGCAGTACTTC. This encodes CASHTRTEQYF. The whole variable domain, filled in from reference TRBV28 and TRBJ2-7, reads DVKVTQSSRYLVKRTGEKVFLECVQDMDHENMFWYRQDPGLGLRLIYFSYDVKMKEKGDIPEGYSVSREKKERFSLILESASTNQTSMYLCASHTRTEQYFGPGTRLTVT.